This entry features one T cell receptor beta chain sequence. Its target is not known. This specimen belongs to a study of T-cell memory formation after mild COVID-19. Study summary: TCR clusters largely stayed donor specific. General study points: Researchers could not confirm that second-wave clones peaking on day 37 targeted SARS-CoV-2. CD4+ contracting clones lay mainly in CM and EM, CD8+ ones in EMRA.

Trimming took 0 bases from V and 5 from J, leaving 7 bases between them. This CDR3 has 13 residues. TCRdb re-derived calls from the 5' RACE reads in MiXCR, one entry per CDR3 protein. The sample has 100,000 to 150,000 distinct CDR3 sequences, about 17% seen once. The sequencing sample was made of PBMCs or a T cell subset sorted from them (not recorded which). This TCR was sampled from a man aged 18-30 years who had mild COVID-19 (a few samples of this study predate the infection). Cell type and time point are not known. The rearrangement links TRBV12-3 or TRBV12-4 to TRBJ1-1; D perhaps matches TRBD1 (5 bases). CDR3 sequence (DNA): TGTGCCAGCAGTTTAGCAGAGGGGACTGAAGCTTTCTTT. Translating it yields CASSLAEGTEAFF.